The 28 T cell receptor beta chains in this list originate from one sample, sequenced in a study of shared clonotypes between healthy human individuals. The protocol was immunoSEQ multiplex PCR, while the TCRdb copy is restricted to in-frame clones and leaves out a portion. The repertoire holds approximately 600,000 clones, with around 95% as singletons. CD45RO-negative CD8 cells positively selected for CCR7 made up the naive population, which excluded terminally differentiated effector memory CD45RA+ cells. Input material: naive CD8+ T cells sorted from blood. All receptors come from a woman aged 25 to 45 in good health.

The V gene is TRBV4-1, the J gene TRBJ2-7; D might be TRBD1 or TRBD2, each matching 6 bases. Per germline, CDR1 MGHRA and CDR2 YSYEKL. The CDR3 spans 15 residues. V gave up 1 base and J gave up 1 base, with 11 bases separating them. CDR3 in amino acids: CASSQAGAASYEQYF. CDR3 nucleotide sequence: TGCGCCAGCAGCCAAGCGGGGGCAGCTTCCTACGAGCAGTACTTC.

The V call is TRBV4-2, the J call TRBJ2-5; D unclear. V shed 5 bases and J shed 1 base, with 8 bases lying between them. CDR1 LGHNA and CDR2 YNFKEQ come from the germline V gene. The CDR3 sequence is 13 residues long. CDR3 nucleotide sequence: TGTGCCAGCAGCTTGGAATCCCAAGAGACCCAGTACTTC. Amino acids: CASSLESQETQYF.

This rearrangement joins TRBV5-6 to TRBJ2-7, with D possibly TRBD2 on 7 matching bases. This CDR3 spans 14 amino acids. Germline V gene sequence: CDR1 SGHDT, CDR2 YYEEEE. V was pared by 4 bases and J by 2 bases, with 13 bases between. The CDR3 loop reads CASSIGGGTYEQYF. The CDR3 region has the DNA TGTGCCAGCAGCATAGGGGGGGGCACCTACGAGCAGTACTTC.

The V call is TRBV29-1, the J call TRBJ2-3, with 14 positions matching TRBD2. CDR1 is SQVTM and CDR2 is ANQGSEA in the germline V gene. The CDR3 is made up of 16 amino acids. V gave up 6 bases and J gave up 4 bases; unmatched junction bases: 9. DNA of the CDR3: TGCAGCGTGCTGACTAGCGGGAGGGCCGGGGCAGATACGCAGTATTTT. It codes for CSVLTSGRAGADTQYF.

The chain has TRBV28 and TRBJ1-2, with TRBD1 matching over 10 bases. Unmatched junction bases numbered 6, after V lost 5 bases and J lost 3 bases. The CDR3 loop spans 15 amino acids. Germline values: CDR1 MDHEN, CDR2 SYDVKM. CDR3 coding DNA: TGTGCCAGCAGTGTCCCGACAGGGGGCCACTATGGCTACACCTTC. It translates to CASSVPTGGHYGYTF.

The CDR3 region is CASSEAGGLTEAFF. The CDR3 bases are TGTGCCAGCAGTGAAGCAGGGGGGTTGACTGAAGCTTTCTTT. This chain uses TRBV2 with TRBJ1-1; maybe TRBD1 (6 bases). CDR3 length: 14 residues. Germline loops: CDR1 SNHLY, CDR2 FYNNEI. V was clipped by 0 bases and J by 5 bases, with 10 bases between them.

CDR3 nucleotide sequence: TGTGCCAGCAGCTCCGAAGGGACTAGCGGGGCCTACGAGCAGTACTTC. Its protein is CASSSEGTSGAYEQYF. J is TRBJ2-7 and V is TRBV13; 13 bases map to TRBD2. CDR1 and CDR2 from the germline V gene are PRHDT and FYEKMQ (reference sequence). After removal of 4 bases from V and 2 bases from J, the junction contained 5 bases not matched to a gene. This CDR3 contains 16 residues.

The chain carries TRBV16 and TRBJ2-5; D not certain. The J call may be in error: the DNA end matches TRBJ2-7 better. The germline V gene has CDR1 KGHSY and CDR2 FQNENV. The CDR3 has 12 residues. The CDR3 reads CASSQSSYEQYF. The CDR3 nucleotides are TGTGCCAGCAGCCAATCGTCCTACGAGCAGTACTTC.

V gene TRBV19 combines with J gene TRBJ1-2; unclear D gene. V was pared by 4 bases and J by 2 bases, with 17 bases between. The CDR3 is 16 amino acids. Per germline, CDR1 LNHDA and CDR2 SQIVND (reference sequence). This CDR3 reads CASSRPDLRANYGYTF. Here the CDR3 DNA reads TGTGCCAGTAGTAGACCGGACCTTCGCGCCAACTATGGCTACACCTTC.

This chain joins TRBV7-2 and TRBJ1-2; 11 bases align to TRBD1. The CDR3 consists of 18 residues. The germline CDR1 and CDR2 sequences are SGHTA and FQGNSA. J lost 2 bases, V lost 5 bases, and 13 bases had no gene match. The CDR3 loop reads CASSIFRTGGAANYGYTF. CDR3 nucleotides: TGTGCCAGCAGCATCTTCCGGACAGGGGGCGCAGCGAACTATGGCTACACCTTC.

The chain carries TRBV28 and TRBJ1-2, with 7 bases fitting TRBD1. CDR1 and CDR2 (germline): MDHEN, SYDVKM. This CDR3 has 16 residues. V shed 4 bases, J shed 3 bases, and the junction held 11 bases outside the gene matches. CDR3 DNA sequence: TGTGCCAGCAGTTCCCACGTGACAGGGACTTACTATGGCTACACCTTC. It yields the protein CASSSHVTGTYYGYTF.

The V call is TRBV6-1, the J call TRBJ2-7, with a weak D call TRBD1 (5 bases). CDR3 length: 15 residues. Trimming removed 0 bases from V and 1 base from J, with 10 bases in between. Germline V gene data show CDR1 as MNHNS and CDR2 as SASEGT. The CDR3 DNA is TGTGCCAGCAGTGAAGCTGCCAGGGCGTCCTACGAGCAGTACTTC. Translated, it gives CASSEAARASYEQYF.

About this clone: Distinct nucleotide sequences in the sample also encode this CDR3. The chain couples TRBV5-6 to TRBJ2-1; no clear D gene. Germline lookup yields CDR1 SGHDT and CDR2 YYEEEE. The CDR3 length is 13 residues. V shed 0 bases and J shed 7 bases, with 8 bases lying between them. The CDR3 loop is CASSLGLRNEQFF. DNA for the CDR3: TGTGCCAGCAGCTTGGGTTTGAGGAATGAGCAGTTCTTC.

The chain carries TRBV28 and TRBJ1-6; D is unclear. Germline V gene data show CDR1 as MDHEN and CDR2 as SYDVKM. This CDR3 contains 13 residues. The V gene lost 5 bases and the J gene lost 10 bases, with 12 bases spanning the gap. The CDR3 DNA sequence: TGTGCCAGCAGTGATAGGGTGTGGTCACCCCTCCACTTT. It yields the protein CASSDRVWSPLHF.

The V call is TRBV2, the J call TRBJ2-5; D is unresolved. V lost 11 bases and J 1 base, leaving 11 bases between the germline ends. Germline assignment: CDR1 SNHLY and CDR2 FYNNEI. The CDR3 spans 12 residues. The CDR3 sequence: CAGQTLQETQYF. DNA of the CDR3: TGTGCCGGCCAGACACTCCAAGAGACCCAGTACTTC. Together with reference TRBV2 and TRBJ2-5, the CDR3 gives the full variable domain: EPEVTQTPSHQVTQMGQEVILRCVPISNHLYFYWYRQILGQKVEFLVSFYNNEISEKSEIFDDQFSVERPDGSNFTLKIRSTKLEDSAMYFCAGQTLQETQYFGPGTRLLVL.

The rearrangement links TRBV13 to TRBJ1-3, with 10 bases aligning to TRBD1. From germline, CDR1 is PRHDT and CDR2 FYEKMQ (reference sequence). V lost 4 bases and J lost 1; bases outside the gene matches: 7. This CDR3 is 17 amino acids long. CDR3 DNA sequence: TGTGCCAGCAGCTCGCTCCGGGACAGGGGTTCTGGAAACACCATATATTTT. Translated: CASSSLRDRGSGNTIYF.

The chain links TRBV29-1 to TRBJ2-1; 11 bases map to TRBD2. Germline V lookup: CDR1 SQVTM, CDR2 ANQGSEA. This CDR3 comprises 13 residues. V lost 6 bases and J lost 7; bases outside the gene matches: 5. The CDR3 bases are TGCAGCGTGCGACTAGCGGGACGAAATGAGCAGTTCTTC. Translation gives CSVRLAGRNEQFF.

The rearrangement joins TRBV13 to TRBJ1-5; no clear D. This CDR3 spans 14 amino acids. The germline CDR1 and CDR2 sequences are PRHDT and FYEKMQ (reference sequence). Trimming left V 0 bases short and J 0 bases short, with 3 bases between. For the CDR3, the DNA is TGTGCCAGCAGCTTAGGGTTTAGCAATCAGCCCCAGCATTTT. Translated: CASSLGFSNQPQHF. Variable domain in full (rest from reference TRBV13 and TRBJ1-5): AAGVIQSPRHLIKEKRETATLKCYPIPRHDTVYWYQQGPGQDPQFLISFYEKMQSDKGSIPDRFSAQQFSDYHSELNMSSLELGDSALYFCASSLGFSNQPQHFGDGTRLSIL.

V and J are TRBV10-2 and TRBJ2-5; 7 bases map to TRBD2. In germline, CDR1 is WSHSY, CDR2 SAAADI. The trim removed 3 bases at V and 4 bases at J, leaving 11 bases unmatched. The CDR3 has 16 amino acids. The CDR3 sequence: CASSDGRKGLGETQYF. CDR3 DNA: TGCGCCAGCAGTGACGGGAGGAAGGGGCTGGGAGAGACCCAGTACTTC.

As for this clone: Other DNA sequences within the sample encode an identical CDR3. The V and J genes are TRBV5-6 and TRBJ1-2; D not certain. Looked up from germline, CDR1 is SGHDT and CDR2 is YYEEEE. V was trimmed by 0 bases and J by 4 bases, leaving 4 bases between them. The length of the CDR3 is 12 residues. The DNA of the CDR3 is TGTGCCAGCAGCTTGGGAGGCTATGGCTACACCTTC. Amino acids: CASSLGGYGYTF.

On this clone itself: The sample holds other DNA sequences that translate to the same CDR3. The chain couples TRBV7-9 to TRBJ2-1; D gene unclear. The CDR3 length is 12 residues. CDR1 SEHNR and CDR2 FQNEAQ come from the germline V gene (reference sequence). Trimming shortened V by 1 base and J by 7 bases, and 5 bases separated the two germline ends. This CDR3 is CASSLVANEQFF. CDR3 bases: TGTGCCAGCAGCTTAGTAGCTAATGAGCAGTTCTTC.

Written as DNA, the CDR3 is TGTGCCAGCGGAACAGGGGGTGGCTACACCTTC. Amino acids: CASGTGGGYTF. The chain is built from TRBV27 and TRBJ1-2; 8 bases match TRBD1. CDR1 MNHEY and CDR2 SMNVEV come from the germline V gene (reference sequence). V shed 8 bases, J shed 7 bases, and the junction held 3 bases outside the gene matches. The CDR3 is 11 amino acids.

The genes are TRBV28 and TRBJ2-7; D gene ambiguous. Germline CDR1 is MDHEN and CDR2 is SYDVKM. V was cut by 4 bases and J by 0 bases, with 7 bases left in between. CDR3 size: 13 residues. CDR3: CASSSPYSYEQYF. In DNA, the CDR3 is TGTGCCAGCAGTTCCCCCTACTCCTACGAGCAGTACTTC.

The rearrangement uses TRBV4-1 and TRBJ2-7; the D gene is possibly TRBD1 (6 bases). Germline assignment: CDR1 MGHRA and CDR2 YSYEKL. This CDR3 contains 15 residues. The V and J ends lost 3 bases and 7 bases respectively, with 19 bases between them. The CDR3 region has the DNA TGCGCCAGCAGCCAGCCAGGGGATAGTAGATCGGAGCAGTACTTC. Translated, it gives CASSQPGDSRSEQYF.

As DNA, the CDR3 is TGTGCCAGCATTGGGGGGGTTCAGCCCCAGCATTTT. Translation gives CASIGGVQPQHF. This sequence joins TRBV28 and TRBJ1-5; TRBD1 is a possible D gene (5 bases). This CDR3 is built from 12 residues. Between the trimmed V and J ends, which lost 7 bases and 6 bases, there was a span of 10 bases. CDR1 is MDHEN, CDR2 SYDVKM, per germline.

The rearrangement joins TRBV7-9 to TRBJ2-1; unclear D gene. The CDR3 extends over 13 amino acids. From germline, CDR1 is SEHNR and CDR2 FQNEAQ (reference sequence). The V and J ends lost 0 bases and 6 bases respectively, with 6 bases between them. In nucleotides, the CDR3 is TGTGCCAGCAGCTTAGCTTCGCCCAATGAGCAGTTCTTC. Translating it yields CASSLASPNEQFF.

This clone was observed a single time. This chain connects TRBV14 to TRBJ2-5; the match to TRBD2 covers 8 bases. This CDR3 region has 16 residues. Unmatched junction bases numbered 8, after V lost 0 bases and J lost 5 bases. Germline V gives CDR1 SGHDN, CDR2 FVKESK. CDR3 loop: CASSQDFEAGEETQYF. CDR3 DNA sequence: TGTGCCAGCAGCCAAGACTTTGAAGCGGGAGAGGAGACCCAGTACTTC.

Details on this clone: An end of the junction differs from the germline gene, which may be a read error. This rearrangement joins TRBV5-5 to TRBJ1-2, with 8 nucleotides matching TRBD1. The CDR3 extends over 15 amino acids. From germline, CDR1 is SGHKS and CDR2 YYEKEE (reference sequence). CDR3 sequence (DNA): TGTGCCAGCAGTTTGGATGCAGGGGGCTCGCTGGGCTACACCTTC. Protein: CASSLDAGGSLGYTF.